The 20 T cell receptor beta chains below come from one sample, sequenced in a study of CD8 T cells in Susac syndrome. Random-hexamer reverse transcription was applied to about 0.45 to 1 ug RNA. TCRdb passed the immunoSEQ multiplex PCR reads through MiXCR, listing each CDR3 protein once. Of some 300,000 distinct CDR3 sequences in the sample, around 83% were seen once. The material sequenced was CD8+ T cells from PBMCs. The receptors derive from a human donor with multiple sclerosis.

The rearrangement uses TRBV7-9 and TRBJ2-3, with D perhaps TRBD1 (6 bases). Germline V gene data show CDR1 as SEHNR and CDR2 as FQNEAQ (reference sequence). Trimming took 1 base from V and 2 from J, leaving 13 bases between them. This CDR3 comprises 16 residues. The CDR3 here is CASSLVQTGDTDTQYF. The CDR3 coding sequence is TGTGCCAGCAGCTTAGTTCAGACAGGAGACACAGATACGCAGTATTTT.

The table lists this clonotype with a count of one. This sequence joins TRBV7-9 and TRBJ2-1; 9 bases fit TRBD2. The germline V gene has CDR1 SEHNR and CDR2 FQNEAQ (reference sequence). This CDR3 is 17 amino acids long. After removal of 3 bases from V and 1 base from J, the junction contained 7 bases not matched to a gene. The CDR3 region is CASSFFGLAGSYNEQFF. The CDR3 coding sequence is TGTGCCAGCAGCTTTTTCGGCCTAGCGGGATCCTACAATGAGCAGTTCTTC. The full variable domain, completed using reference TRBV7-9 and TRBJ2-1, is DTGVSQNPRHKITKRGQNVTFRCDPISEHNRLYWYRQTLGQGPEFLTYFQNEAQLEKSRLLSDRFSAERPKGSFSTLEIQRTEQGDSAMYLCASSFFGLAGSYNEQFFGPGTRLTVL.

A single count supports this clonotype. This chain uses TRBV19 with TRBJ2-1; possible D gene TRBD2, 7 bases. Trimming pared 2 bases from V and 7 bases from J, leaving 9 bases between. CDR3 length equals 13 residues. Germline V gives CDR1 LNHDA, CDR2 SQIVND (reference sequence). In DNA, the CDR3 is TGTGCCAGTAGTATAAAGGGGGGGAATGAGCAGTTCTTC. Translating it yields CASSIKGGNEQFF.

This sequence joins TRBV5-6 and TRBJ2-7; D not certain. V lost 0 bases to trimming and J lost 3 bases, with 7 bases between them. CDR1 and CDR2 (germline): SGHDT, YYEEEE. There are 13 residues in the CDR3. CDR3 residues: CASSLGKGYEQYF. DNA of the CDR3: TGTGCCAGCAGCTTGGGGAAGGGCTACGAGCAGTACTTC.

This chain links TRBV20-1 with TRBJ2-1; 7 bases map to TRBD1. V lost 4 bases and J lost 3; bases outside the gene matches: 9. The CDR3 extends over 15 amino acids. Germline CDR1 reads DFQATT; CDR2 reads SNEGSKA (reference sequence). CDR3 in DNA: TGCAGTGCTAAACTAACAGGGGTAGACTACAATGAGCAGTTCTTC. This codes for CSAKLTGVDYNEQFF.

The chain recombines TRBV29-1 with TRBJ2-1; 10 bases are shared with TRBD2. V shed 7 bases and J 4 bases; nucleotides not matched to a gene: 4. This CDR3 is built from 13 residues. Germline CDR1 is SQVTM and CDR2 is ANQGSEA. CDR3 in DNA: TGCAGCGCCCTAGCGGGAGAGTACAATGAGCAGTTCTTC. This gives the protein CSALAGEYNEQFF.

The V gene is TRBV25-1, the J gene TRBJ1-1; D is ambiguous. Germline assignment: CDR1 MGHDK and CDR2 SYGVNS. Trimming removed 10 bases from V and 11 bases from J, with 17 bases in between. CDR3 length: 11 amino acids. The CDR3 bases are TGTGCCACACAGCTAGGGCATGGGGCTTTCTTT. Translation gives CATQLGHGAFF.

This chain uses TRBV6-1 with TRBJ2-7; D is undetermined. Trimming removed 6 bases from V and 2 bases from J, with 11 bases in between. CDR3 length: 13 residues. Germline V gene data show CDR1 as MNHNS and CDR2 as SASEGT. CDR3 bases: TGTGCCAGCAGAGGACGGACGGCCTACGAGCAGTACTTC. Protein: CASRGRTAYEQYF.

The chain combines TRBV5-1 with TRBJ2-3, with 10 bases matching TRBD1. CDR3 size: 17 residues. Germline values: CDR1 SGHRS, CDR2 YFSETQ. The V gene end was trimmed by 3 bases and the J gene end by 2 bases; junction bases not matched to a gene: 9. The CDR3 reads CASSSGTGEGHTDTQYF. DNA of the CDR3: TGCGCCAGCAGCTCCGGGACAGGGGAAGGACACACAGATACGCAGTATTTT.

The rearrangement links TRBV28 to TRBJ2-1, with TRBD1 as a possible D gene (6 bases). With 3 bases removed from V and 8 bases from J, the gap between germline ends came to 26 bases. CDR3 length: 18 amino acids. Germline V lookup: CDR1 MDHEN, CDR2 SYDVKM. The CDR3 DNA sequence: TGTGCCAGCAGTTTCGGCCAGGGGTCGACGGGTTTTAACGATGAGCAGTTCTTC. Translation: CASSFGQGSTGFNDEQFF. The whole variable domain, filled in from reference TRBV28 and TRBJ2-1, reads DVKVTQSSRYLVKRTGEKVFLECVQDMDHENMFWYRQDPGLGLRLIYFSYDVKMKEKGDIPEGYSVSREKKERFSLILESASTNQTSMYLCASSFGQGSTGFNDEQFFGPGTRLTVL.

The gene calls are TRBV7-6 and TRBJ2-3; a possible D gene is TRBD2 (5 bases). V was clipped by 6 bases and J by 2 bases, with 15 bases between them. The germline V gene has CDR1 SGHVS and CDR2 FNYEAQ. The CDR3 sequence is 15 residues long. CDR3 sequence (DNA): TGTGCCAGCAGACCCCTAGCCTCCCCCACAGATACGCAGTATTTT. This translates into CASRPLASPTDTQYF.

The V and J genes are TRBV27 and TRBJ1-2; perhaps TRBD1 as D (6 bases). CDR1 is MNHEY and CDR2 is SMNVEV in the germline V gene (reference sequence). The V gene lost 4 bases and the J gene lost 1 base, with 16 bases spanning the gap. The length of the CDR3 is 16 residues. The CDR3 protein is CASSSRRQAVNYGYTF. The CDR3 DNA sequence: TGTGCCAGCAGTTCCCGCCGACAGGCCGTTAACTATGGCTACACCTTC.

The chain joins TRBV29-1 to TRBJ2-7, with 8 bases fitting TRBD1. CDR1 SQVTM and CDR2 ANQGSEA come from the germline V gene. The CDR3 sequence is 14 residues long. After removal of 6 bases from V and 4 bases from J, the junction contained 11 bases not matched to a gene. The CDR3 bases are TGCAGCGTGTCGTCCGGGGACAGGCGTTACGAGCAGTACTTC. Protein product: CSVSSGDRRYEQYF.

The chain links TRBV11-1 to TRBJ2-5; 7 bases line up with TRBD2. Trimming at V came to 5 bases and at J to 4 bases, leaving 13 bases not matched to a gene. This CDR3 spans 16 amino acids. CDR1 is SGHAT, CDR2 FQDESV, per germline (reference sequence). CDR3 loop: CASSIGLVWGAETQYF. The CDR3 nucleotides read TGTGCCAGCAGCATCGGACTAGTATGGGGAGCAGAGACCCAGTACTTC.

This sequence joins TRBV6-5 and TRBJ1-1; D is undetermined. The germline V gene has CDR1 MNHEY and CDR2 SVGAGI. Trimming cost V 0 bases and J 0 bases, with 8 bases left between them. This CDR3 spans 15 amino acids. This CDR3 is CASSYSGGLNTEAFF. The CDR3 DNA follows: TGTGCCAGCAGTTACTCAGGCGGTCTGAACACTGAAGCTTTCTTT.

The chain uses TRBV5-4 and TRBJ1-6, with TRBD1 as a possible D gene (5 bases). The CDR3 has 18 amino acids. CDR1 and CDR2 (germline): SGHNT, YYREEE (reference sequence). The V end was cut by 2 bases, the J end by 7 bases, with 22 bases between. The CDR3, as DNA: TGTGCCAGCAGCTTTACCGGGACCCCTGTTGGCTCCAATTCACCCCTCCACTTT. Its translation is CASSFTGTPVGSNSPLHF.

V usage is TRBV7-9 and J usage is TRBJ1-1; D not resolved. The CDR3 is made up of 13 amino acids. V was shortened by 6 bases and J by 1 base, with 9 bases between the two germline ends. Germline CDR1 SEHNR, CDR2 FQNEAQ (reference sequence). The CDR3 DNA follows: TGTGCCAGCAGGCGTGAGGGGAACACTGAAGCTTTCTTT. Protein sequence: CASRREGNTEAFF.

This clonotype was observed a few times. The V and J genes are TRBV2 and TRBJ1-1; unclear D gene. This CDR3 contains 10 residues. CDR1 is SNHLY and CDR2 is FYNNEI in the germline V gene. The V end was cut by 6 bases, the J end by 7 bases, with 6 bases between. The chain's CDR3 is CASRGNEAFF. The CDR3 nucleotides are TGTGCCAGCAGGGGAAATGAAGCTTTCTTT.

This sequence joins TRBV2 and TRBJ2-5; D is unresolved. This CDR3 has 14 amino acids. Germline V gene lookup returns CDR1 SNHLY and CDR2 FYNNEI. The V gene lost 3 bases and the J gene lost 0 bases, with 8 bases spanning the gap. CDR3 residues: CASSDGRYQETQYF. The CDR3 DNA follows: TGTGCCAGCAGTGACGGACGGTACCAAGAGACCCAGTACTTC.

V and J are TRBV15 and TRBJ2-1, with 11 bases aligning to TRBD2. This CDR3 comprises 16 residues. V was pared by 4 bases and J by 8 bases, with 10 bases of the junction left unmatched. Germline V gene lookup returns CDR1 LNHNV and CDR2 YYDKDF (reference sequence). CDR3 amino acids: CATSNPQLAGEYEQFF. In DNA, the CDR3 is TGTGCCACCAGCAACCCCCAACTAGCGGGAGAATATGAGCAGTTCTTC.